The following is a T cell receptor beta chain sequence with its context. A clone one base away is much larger, so this may be a read error. A second PCR of roughly 6 to 12 cycles used a sample-barcoded 5' primer and a J-beta primer mix. Each cDNA molecule was tagged by a template-switch adaptor that had 12 random nucleotides. Each sample provided no less than 2.5 million CDR3-containing paired-end reads. TCRdb re-derived calls from the 5' RACE reads in MiXCR, one entry per CDR3 protein. Here the sample spans about 670,000 distinct CDR3 sequences, 52% being singletons. The CDR3 is 13 residues long. Germline lookup yields CDR1 GTSNPN and CDR2 SVGIG (reference sequence). Trimming left V 0 bases short and J 0 bases short, with 5 bases between. The record originates from a study of blood T cells in healthy people across ages. Donors each provided roughly 11 milliliters of peripheral blood. Every sample had a minimum of 6 million PBMCs isolated.

Sequenced input: blood. The genes are TRBV30 and TRBJ2-5; D perhaps matches TRBD1 (5 bases). The TCR comes from a woman of 80 years or more in good health. CDR3 coding DNA: TGTGCCTGGAGTGTGGACAACCAAGAGACCCAGTACTTC. Residues: CAWSVDNQETQYF.